The 19 T cell receptor beta chains listed next were all sequenced from one sample in a study of T-cell reconstitution after alpha-beta-depleted transplantation in children. Researchers prepared the TCRbeta library using unique molecular identifiers, the study reports. TCRdb itself ran the PCR reads through MiXCR, one entry per CDR3 protein. The repertoire holds hundreds of thousands of distinct CDR3 sequences, with 16% as singletons. The sample consisted of PBMCs from the stem cell graft donor, taken from the stem cell graft. The receptors come from a human donor who donated a stem cell graft to a child with acute myeloid leukemia.

This clonotype was recorded many times. The CDR3 sequence: CASSQRKASNTGELFF. CDR3 nucleotides: TGTGCCAGCAGCCAACGAAAGGCTAGCAACACCGGGGAGCTGTTTTTT. The chain combines TRBV4-2 with TRBJ2-2, with D possibly being TRBD2 (5 bases). This CDR3 is 16 amino acids long. The V gene's germline CDR1 is LGHNA and CDR2 YNFKEQ. The V end was cut by 2 bases, the J end by 2 bases, with 12 bases between.

There are a few counts of this clonotype. The chain joins TRBV24-1 to TRBJ2-3; D is unclear. V was clipped by 0 bases and J by 4 bases, with 13 bases between them. This CDR3 region has 16 residues. CDR1 is KGHDR, CDR2 SFDVKD, per germline. The CDR3 reads CATSDLGNDTADTQYF. The CDR3, as DNA: TGTGCCACCAGTGATTTGGGGAACGACACAGCAGATACGCAGTATTTT.

This clonotype appeared many times. The chain employs TRBV12-3 or TRBV12-4 and TRBJ2-1; D is undetermined. CDR3 length: 13 residues. Trimming left V 1 base short and J 7 bases short, with 8 bases between. The CDR3, as DNA: TGTGCCAGCAGTTTAGAAGGGTGGAATGAGCAGTTCTTC. It codes for CASSLEGWNEQFF.

The chain joins TRBV24-1 to TRBJ1-2; D remains unclear. From germline, CDR1 is KGHDR and CDR2 SFDVKD. Trimming removed 1 base from V and 8 bases from J, with 13 bases in between. CDR3 length: 14 residues. The CDR3 region has the DNA TGTGCCACCAGTGATTTTACCGGGAAGGGCGGCTACACCTTC. This codes for CATSDFTGKGGYTF.

This clonotype was observed at least ten times. The rearrangement joins TRBV29-1 to TRBJ2-3, with D perhaps matching TRBD1 (5 bases). CDR3 length equals 13 residues. V was shortened by 6 bases and J by 2 bases, with 12 bases between the two germline ends. Germline CDR1 SQVTM, CDR2 ANQGSEA. The CDR3 coding sequence is TGCAGCGTCCCATCGACAGTCACAGATACGCAGTATTTT. Translation: CSVPSTVTDTQYF.

This clonotype was observed at least ten times. The chain links TRBV20-1 to TRBJ1-6; TRBD1 matches 9 bases. Trimming took 4 bases from V and 7 from J; bases not matched to a gene: 8. Germline V gene data show CDR1 as DFQATT and CDR2 as SNEGSKA (reference sequence). The CDR3 is made up of 15 amino acids. CDR3 loop: CSATTLGTGNSPLHF. Written as DNA, the CDR3 is TGCAGTGCTACTACCCTTGGGACAGGGAATTCACCCCTCCACTTT.

There are many counts of this clonotype. The V gene is TRBV20-1, the J gene TRBJ2-1; unclear D gene. The CDR3 spans 15 residues. V shed 3 bases and J shed 2 bases, with 14 bases lying between them. Germline CDR1 reads DFQATT; CDR2 reads SNEGSKA (reference sequence). The CDR3 here is CSASHTANPYNEQFF. Written as DNA, the CDR3 is TGCAGTGCTAGTCATACAGCGAACCCCTACAATGAGCAGTTCTTC.

In this sample, this clonotype turned up many times. This chain uses TRBV6-6 with TRBJ2-1; D unclear. Germline V gives CDR1 MNHNY, CDR2 SVGAGI (reference sequence). V lost 8 bases and J 6 bases, leaving 8 bases between the germline ends. This CDR3 has 11 amino acids. CDR3 DNA sequence: TGTGCCAGCGACTCGGGCAATGAGCAGTTCTTC. Protein sequence: CASDSGNEQFF.

A few counts support this clonotype. The chain has TRBV7-2 and TRBJ1-2, with 8 bases fitting TRBD1. V shed 5 bases and J 5 bases; nucleotides not matched to a gene: 13. The germline V gene encodes CDR1 SGHTA and CDR2 FQGNSA. This CDR3 region has 16 residues. This CDR3 is CASSPGTGVRGYGYTF. Written as DNA, the CDR3 is TGTGCCAGCAGCCCCGGGACAGGAGTCCGAGGGTATGGCTACACCTTC.

This chain uses TRBV4-2 with TRBJ2-7, with unresolved D. CDR1 LGHNA and CDR2 YNFKEQ come from the germline V gene. The CDR3 is made up of 13 amino acids. Trimming stripped 4 bases from V and 6 bases from J, with 13 bases between. The CDR3 nucleotides are TGTGCCAGCAGCCTGGAGCTCCCCTGCGAGCAGTACTTC. Translation gives CASSLELPCEQYF.

This chain connects TRBV20-1 to TRBJ2-7, with D uncertain. CDR1 DFQATT and CDR2 SNEGSKA come from the germline V gene (reference sequence). CDR3 size: 13 residues. Trimming removed 1 base at V and 4 bases at J, with 11 bases between. DNA for the CDR3: TGCAGTGCTAGAGCCCCCGACGGTTACGAGCAGTACGTC. Protein product: CSARAPDGYEQYV.

This chain links TRBV18 with TRBJ2-7; maybe TRBD1 (5 bases). CDR1 KGHSH and CDR2 LQKENI come from the germline V gene. The CDR3 length is 13 residues. Trimming shortened V by 1 base and J by 3 bases, and 7 bases separated the two germline ends. CDR3 sequence reads: CASSPLDNYEQYF. The CDR3 bases are TGTGCCAGCTCACCACTGGACAACTACGAGCAGTACTTC.

The CDR3 region is CASGTSGGIETQYF. The CDR3, as DNA: TGTGCCAGCGGGACTAGCGGGGGGATTGAGACCCAGTACTTC. The chain uses TRBV3-1 and TRBJ2-5, with 15 bases matching TRBD2. J was trimmed by 5 bases and V by 8 bases; bases with no gene match: 3. The CDR3 runs to 14 residues. Germline-derived CDR1 and CDR2 are LGHDT and YNNKEL (reference sequence).

This clonotype was observed many times. The chain recombines TRBV15 with TRBJ2-3, with D unclear. Trimming removed 1 base from V and 4 bases from J, with 6 bases in between. CDR1 is LNHNV, CDR2 YYDKDF, per germline (reference sequence). This CDR3 has 13 amino acids. CDR3 coding DNA: TGTGCCACCAGCAGAGCGGAGTCAGATACGCAGTATTTT. Its translation is CATSRAESDTQYF.

This clonotype was picked up a small number of times. The chain joins TRBV5-4 to TRBJ2-2; 8 nucleotides align to TRBD1. Germline V lookup: CDR1 SGHNT, CDR2 YYREEE (reference sequence). The CDR3 covers 15 residues. V lost 4 bases to trimming and J lost 0 bases; unmatched junction nucleotides: 2. The CDR3 DNA reads as TGTGCCAGCAGCCGGACAGGGACGAACACCGGGGAGCTGTTTTTT. This codes for CASSRTGTNTGELFF.

This clonotype was counted ten times or more. This chain uses TRBV10-3 with TRBJ2-7; D is unclear. V was clipped by 3 bases and J by 2 bases, with 8 bases between them. The CDR3 totals 13 residues. Per germline, CDR1 ENHRY and CDR2 SYGVKD. CDR3 DNA: TGTGCCATCAGTGAAGGAGCCACCTACGAGCAGTACTTC. Amino acid sequence: CAISEGATYEQYF.

This clonotype was seen many times. The chain joins TRBV5-5 to TRBJ2-5; unclear D gene. The length of the CDR3 is 15 residues. CDR1 is SGHKS and CDR2 is YYEKEE in the germline V gene (reference sequence). V was pared by 2 bases and J by 0 bases, with 11 bases between. The CDR3 is CASSFRASNQETQYF. CDR3 nucleotides: TGTGCCAGCAGCTTCCGGGCAAGTAACCAAGAGACCCAGTACTTC. Using reference TRBV5-5 and TRBJ2-5 for the parts outside the CDR3, the full variable domain is DAGVTQSPTHLIKTRGQQVTLRCSPISGHKSVSWYQQVLGQGPQFIFQYYEKEERGRGNFPDRFSARQFPNYSSELNVNALLLGDSALYLCASSFRASNQETQYFGPGTRLLVL.

This clonotype was seen many times. This chain links TRBV7-2 with TRBJ1-5; no clear D. Germline V gene sequence: CDR1 SGHTA, CDR2 FQGNSA. V lost 5 bases and J lost 5, with 10 bases in between. The CDR3 has 13 amino acids. CDR3 nucleotide sequence: TGTGCCAGCAGCGCAGTTGTCGATCAGCCCCAGCATTTT. Encoded protein: CASSAVVDQPQHF.

In the case of this clonotype: At one end, the junction sequence differs from germline, possibly due to a read error. The V gene is TRBV27, the J gene TRBJ2-4; a possible D gene is TRBD1 (8 bases). Per the germline V gene, CDR1 is MNHEY and CDR2 is SMNVEV (reference sequence). The CDR3 loop spans 16 amino acids. As DNA, the CDR3 is TGTGCCAGCAGTATCTCTCTTGGACAGGGAGGGAACACTCAGTACTTC. Protein sequence: CASSISLGQGGNTQYF.